Here is one T cell receptor (beta chain) with its context. Its antigen remains unknown. The data derive from a study of vaccination effects on CD4 cells after COVID-19. Sequencing was preceded by expansion of antigen-specific CD4+ T cells with viral peptide pools in the ViraFEST assay. Subsequent to a culture period of around eleven days, CD4+ T cells were isolated. Nucleocapsid antibodies stayed negative before and after vaccination, showing no earlier SARS-CoV-2 infection. With around 10 ug/ml peptides and around 9.6 IU/ml IL-2, fewer than 2.5 million PBMC per well were cultured. Points from the study as a whole: Infection-derived and vaccine-derived clones contracted markedly late after vaccination.

Generated by immunoSEQ multiplex PCR, the TCRdb table keeps only in-frame clones and is missing some. The sample lists under 80,000 clones, 60% to 85% occurring once. Trimming shortened V by 4 bases and J by 6 bases, and 19 bases separated the two germline ends. Germline V CDR1 and CDR2: MNHNS, SASEGT. The CDR3 contains 16 residues. The sample was CD4+ T cells from PBMCs cultured with SARS-CoV-2 spike peptides, taken before COVID-19 vaccination. The V call is TRBV6-1, the J call TRBJ1-5; D is undetermined. The source of this sequence is a human donor who received a COVID-19 vaccine. The DNA of the CDR3 is TGTGCCAGCAGTGGTACCGGGAGCTGGGCATCTCAGCCCCAGCATTTT. Protein sequence: CASSGTGSWASQPQHF.